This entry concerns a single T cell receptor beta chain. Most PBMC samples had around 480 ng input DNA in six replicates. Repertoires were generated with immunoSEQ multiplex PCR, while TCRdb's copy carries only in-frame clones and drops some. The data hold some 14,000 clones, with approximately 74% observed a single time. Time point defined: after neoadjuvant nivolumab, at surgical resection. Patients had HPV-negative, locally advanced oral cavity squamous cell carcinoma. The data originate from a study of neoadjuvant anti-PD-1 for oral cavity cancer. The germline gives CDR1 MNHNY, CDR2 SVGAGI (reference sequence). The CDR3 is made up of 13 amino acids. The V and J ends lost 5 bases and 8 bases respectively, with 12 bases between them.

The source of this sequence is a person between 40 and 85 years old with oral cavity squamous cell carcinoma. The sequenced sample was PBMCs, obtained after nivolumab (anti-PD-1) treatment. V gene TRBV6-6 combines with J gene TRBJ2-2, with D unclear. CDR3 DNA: TGTGCCAGCAGTCAAGTGCCAAGGGGGGAGCTGTTTTTT. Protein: CASSQVPRGELFF.